The 25 T cell receptor beta chains below come from one sample, sequenced in a study of CD8 T cells in Susac syndrome. Reverse transcription used roughly 0.5 to 1 ug RNA and random hexamers. TCRdb reprocessed the immunoSEQ multiplex PCR reads with MiXCR, giving one entry per CDR3 protein. The repertoire has tens of thousands of distinct CDR3 sequences, roughly 94% of them found once; the top ten carry approximately 1%. Source material: CD8+ T cells from PBMCs. Source of these receptors: a human donor with Susac syndrome.

The gene calls are TRBV19 and TRBJ2-1; no reliable D call. Trimming took off 5 bases at V and 8 bases at J, with 13 bases between the two ends. The germline CDR1 and CDR2 sequences are LNHDA and SQIVND (reference sequence). The CDR3 has 13 amino acids. In DNA form, the CDR3 reads TGTGCCAGTAGTGGACGATCCCAGGATGAGCAGTTCTTC. This sequence encodes CASSGRSQDEQFF.

This rearrangement joins TRBV7-2 to TRBJ2-1; TRBD1 or TRBD2 may be the D gene (5 bases each). Germline V lookup: CDR1 SGHTA, CDR2 FQGNSA. This CDR3 is built from 14 residues. V was pared by 5 bases and J by 6 bases, with 14 bases between. CDR3 residues: CASSPGQSGNEQFF. CDR3 DNA: TGTGCCAGCAGCCCAGGACAAAGCGGCAATGAGCAGTTCTTC.

The chain combines TRBV7-9 with TRBJ2-4; 8 positions agree with TRBD1. Trimming removed 3 bases from V and 5 bases from J; junction bases left unmatched: 0. CDR3 length: 13 residues. Germline V lookup: CDR1 SEHNR, CDR2 FQNEAQ (reference sequence). The DNA for the CDR3 is TGTGCCAGCAGCTTGGACAGGGAAAACATTCAGTACTTC. Protein sequence: CASSLDRENIQYF.

The rearrangement links TRBV12-3 or TRBV12-4 to TRBJ1-2; D is possibly TRBD1 (5 bases). With 1 base removed from V and 6 bases from J, the gap between germline ends came to 9 bases. This CDR3 has 13 residues. The CDR3 sequence is CASSLVLGDGYTF. The CDR3 DNA follows: TGTGCCAGCAGTTTAGTTCTGGGGGATGGCTACACCTTC.

The gene calls are TRBV5-6 and TRBJ2-1; 7 bases align to TRBD2. Trimming cost V 4 bases and J 9 bases; bases outside gene matches: 13. The CDR3 spans 15 residues. Germline values: CDR1 SGHDT, CDR2 YYEEEE. CDR3 DNA: TGTGCCAGCAGCGGCGCCGCGGGGGTGGCTGGTGAGCAGTTCTTC. Translated, it gives CASSGAAGVAGEQFF.

The chain combines TRBV14 with TRBJ2-7, with D maybe TRBD1 (6 bases). V dropped 7 bases and J dropped 0 bases, with 10 bases sitting between them. This CDR3 spans 13 amino acids. From germline, CDR1 is SGHDN and CDR2 FVKESK. The CDR3 region is CASNSGVSYEQYF. CDR3 bases: TGTGCCAGCAATTCAGGGGTCTCCTACGAGCAGTACTTC.

The chain has TRBV15 and TRBJ2-7; 8 bases fit TRBD1. Germline V gives CDR1 LNHNV, CDR2 YYDKDF (reference sequence). Unmatched junction bases numbered 3, after V lost 5 bases and J lost 3 bases. The CDR3 contains 13 residues. The CDR3 is CATSGTGDYEQYF. The CDR3 coding sequence is TGTGCCACCAGCGGGACAGGTGACTACGAGCAGTACTTC.

This chain connects TRBV29-1 to TRBJ2-3, with D maybe TRBD1 (5 bases). V was pared by 4 bases and J by 10 bases, with 12 bases between. Germline values: CDR1 SQVTM, CDR2 ANQGSEA. CDR3 length: 11 residues. CDR3 DNA: TGCAGCGTTGTCGGGCAGGGTCCGCAGTATTTT. It is translated as CSVVGQGPQYF.

The chain joins TRBV20-1 to TRBJ2-1; D not resolved. The CDR3 spans 14 residues. Per the germline V gene, CDR1 is DFQATT and CDR2 is SNEGSKA (reference sequence). V was pared by 1 base and J by 5 bases, with 12 bases between. The CDR3 nucleotides are TGCAGTGCTAGAGTGAACTTCCGGGACAATGAGCAGTTCTTC. Encoded protein: CSARVNFRDNEQFF.

This clonotype was seen a single time. The chain joins TRBV5-4 to TRBJ2-5; 7 nucleotides line up with TRBD1. The CDR3 is 15 amino acids. V was clipped by 0 bases and J by 0 bases; unmatched bases: 2. CDR1 is SGHNT and CDR2 is YYREEE in the germline V gene (reference sequence). The CDR3 coding sequence is TGTGCCAGCAGCTTGGGGGACAGTTACCAAGAGACCCAGTACTTC. Translating it yields CASSLGDSYQETQYF. Drawing the rest from reference TRBV5-4 and TRBJ2-5, the complete variable domain is ETGVTQSPTHLIKTRGQQVTLRCSSQSGHNTVSWYQQALGQGPQFIFQYYREEENGRGNFPPRFSGLQFPNYSSELNVNALELDDSALYLCASSLGDSYQETQYFGPGTRLLVL.

CDR3 sequence: CASSQEAGLNTEAFF. In DNA, the CDR3 is TGCGCCAGCAGCCAAGAGGCGGGATTGAACACTGAAGCTTTCTTT. The rearrangement joins TRBV4-3 to TRBJ1-1; D remains unclear. The CDR3 runs 15 residues. Germline V lookup: CDR1 LGHNA, CDR2 YSLEER. V lost 0 bases, J lost 0 bases, and 8 bases lay in between.

The rearrangement links TRBV20-1 to TRBJ2-7, with D perhaps TRBD1 (6 bases). V was clipped by 5 bases and J by 3 bases, with 14 bases between them. The CDR3 spans 13 residues. CDR1 is DFQATT and CDR2 is SNEGSKA in the germline V gene (reference sequence). DNA for the CDR3: TGCAGTGCTCCAGGGGATGGGGTCTACGAGCAGTACTTC. It encodes CSAPGDGVYEQYF.

The V gene is TRBV28, the J gene TRBJ2-1; unclear D gene. V was clipped by 5 bases and J by 0 bases, with 5 bases between them. Germline lookup yields CDR1 MDHEN and CDR2 SYDVKM. This CDR3 spans 13 amino acids. The chain's CDR3 is CASSISSYNEQFF. The CDR3 nucleotides are TGTGCCAGCAGTATTAGCTCCTACAATGAGCAGTTCTTC.

This chain joins TRBV20-1 and TRBJ2-3; the match to TRBD2 covers 7 bases. The ends lost 0 bases at V and 6 bases at J; junction bases unmatched: 18. The CDR3 runs to 18 residues. Per germline, CDR1 DFQATT and CDR2 SNEGSKA (reference sequence). The CDR3 DNA is TGCAGTGCTAGAGACCAGTCTGCGGGGGACTGGAGGGAGGATACGCAGTATTTT. This sequence encodes CSARDQSAGDWREDTQYF.

The chain recombines TRBV29-1 with TRBJ1-1; no definite D call. CDR3 length: 12 amino acids. V was trimmed by 4 bases and J by 2 bases, leaving 8 bases between them. Germline CDR1 SQVTM, CDR2 ANQGSEA. The CDR3 sequence is CSVAITNTEAFF. For the CDR3, the DNA is TGCAGCGTTGCTATTACTAACACTGAAGCTTTCTTT.

The chain carries TRBV9 and TRBJ2-2, with a possible D match to TRBD1 (6 bases). The CDR3 spans 16 residues. Between the trimmed V and J ends, which lost 1 base and 7 bases, there was a span of 17 bases. Germline lookup yields CDR1 SGDLS and CDR2 YYNGEE. The DNA of the CDR3 is TGTGCCAGCAGCGTATCTCGTGGACAGATGTACGGGGAGCTGTTTTTT. Translated: CASSVSRGQMYGELFF.

This clonotype has a single count. The chain recombines TRBV30 with TRBJ2-1, with D tentatively TRBD2 (5 bases). The CDR3 runs to 13 residues. CDR1 and CDR2 from the germline V gene are GTSNPN and SVGIG (reference sequence). The CDR3 sequence: CAFGVDSYNEQFF. CDR3 DNA sequence: TGTGCGTTCGGGGTAGACTCCTACAATGAGCAGTTCTTC. The full variable domain, its missing parts supplied by reference TRBV30 and TRBJ2-1, is SQTIHQWPATLVQPVGSPLSLECTVEGTSNPNLYWYRQAAGRGLQLLFYSVGIGQISSEVPQNLSASRPQDRQFILSSKKLLLSDSGFYLCAFGVDSYNEQFFGPGTRLTVL.

The chain uses TRBV15 and TRBJ1-2; no clear D gene. Trimming took off 3 bases at V and 7 bases at J, with 15 bases between the two ends. The CDR3 extends over 14 amino acids. Germline V CDR1 and CDR2: LNHNV, YYDKDF (reference sequence). The CDR3 spells CATSRAGTLFGYTF. In nucleotides, the CDR3 is TGTGCCACCAGCAGGGCTGGAACTCTCTTTGGCTACACCTTC.

J is TRBJ2-1 and V is TRBV3-1; 9 bases are shared with TRBD2. Germline V gene data show CDR1 as LGHDT and CDR2 as YNNKEL (reference sequence). Trimming at V came to 4 bases and at J to 1 base, leaving 5 bases not matched to a gene. This CDR3 contains 16 residues. This CDR3 is CASSRDSGGSYNEQFF. The DNA for the CDR3 is TGTGCCAGCAGCCGAGATAGCGGGGGTTCCTACAATGAGCAGTTCTTC.

The chain links TRBV4-3 to TRBJ1-1; D might be TRBD1 (6 bases). Trimming took off 3 bases at V and 0 bases at J, with 14 bases between the two ends. The CDR3 covers 16 residues. Germline V gene lookup returns CDR1 LGHNA and CDR2 YSLEER. The CDR3 is CASSQGAEGLNTEAFF. DNA for the CDR3: TGCGCCAGCAGCCAGGGGGCCGAGGGATTGAACACTGAAGCTTTCTTT.

DNA for the CDR3: TGTGCCAGCAGTGAAGCGCTCCAAAGGGGAAACATTCAGTACTTC. Residues: CASSEALQRGNIQYF. The chain links TRBV2 to TRBJ2-4; tentatively, D is TRBD1 (5 bases). Trimming took 0 bases from V and 6 from J, leaving 12 bases between them. In germline, CDR1 is SNHLY, CDR2 FYNNEI. The CDR3 is 15 amino acids.

The rearrangement uses TRBV20-1 and TRBJ2-5, with D unclear. Deletions cut 0 bases from V and 0 bases from J, with 14 bases between. From germline, CDR1 is DFQATT and CDR2 SNEGSKA (reference sequence). This CDR3 has 16 amino acids. CDR3 DNA: TGCAGTGCTAGAGAACCCTTGACGGCGAACCAAGAGACCCAGTACTTC. Translated, it gives CSAREPLTANQETQYF.

This chain links TRBV15 with TRBJ2-1; D is uncertain. Germline V gene data show CDR1 as LNHNV and CDR2 as YYDKDF (reference sequence). This CDR3 region has 13 residues. Trimming took 4 bases from V and 4 from J, leaving 8 bases between them. The CDR3 DNA reads TGTGCCACCAGCACAGCAGCGTACAATGAGCAGTTCTTC. Amino acids: CATSTAAYNEQFF.

On this clonotype: Sequence at one end of the junction differs from germline and may be a read error. The genes are TRBV24-1 and TRBJ2-1; weak D call: TRBD1 (5 bases). The germline gives CDR1 KGHDR, CDR2 SFDVKD. The CDR3 is 13 amino acids. This CDR3 reads CAPSDLKGVGQFF. DNA of the CDR3: TGTGCCCCCAGTGATCTTAAAGGGGTCGGGCAGTTCTTC.

The chain is built from TRBV14 and TRBJ2-2; TRBD2 might be the D (5 bases). Germline lookup yields CDR1 SGHDN and CDR2 FVKESK. This CDR3 has 15 amino acids. Between the trimmed V and J ends, which lost 0 bases and 6 bases, there was a span of 11 bases. The CDR3 DNA sequence: TGTGCCAGCAGCCAAGAGAGGGTCCCCGCCGGGGAGCTGTTTTTT. Protein product: CASSQERVPAGELFF.